This T cell receptor (beta chain) comes out of a study of cytomegalovirus exposure and HLA in healthy donors. Germline assignment: CDR1 SGDLS and CDR2 YYNGEE. CDR3 length: 15 residues. V was shortened by 3 bases and J by 0 bases, with 12 bases between the two germline ends. About this clone: Its specificity is not known.

Study-wide results and caveats: A later analysis by the authors found several of the most significant clusters apparently linked to common viral pathogens. A later analysis found most CMV-associated TCR beta chains apparently HLA-restricted. HLA allele associations emerged for under 20,000 TCR beta sequences in a later analysis, at 0.05 false discovery rate. Some TCR beta chains (164 of them) were listed as cytomegalovirus-associated.

PCR used 60 Vbeta primers and 13 Jbeta primers. The table came from immunoSEQ multiplex PCR; TCRdb's copy has only in-frame clones and leaves some out. Of approximately 180,000 clones listed, about 12% are singletons. What was sequenced was PBMCs. The V call is TRBV9, the J call TRBJ1-2, with D hard to call. The receptor was isolated from a man aged 50-60 years in good health and CMV-seropositive. The CDR3 sequence: CASSEGDGSNYGYTF. Here the CDR3 DNA reads TGTGCCAGCAGCGAGGGAGACGGGTCTAACTATGGCTACACCTTC.